This TCR beta chain comes out of a study of OX40 agonist ivuxolimab in advanced cancers. Study findings and constraints: At 0.1 to 3.0 mg/kg, clonal expansion of CD4+ and CD8+ blood T cells had occurred by week 6.

Germline V gene data show CDR1 as GTSNPN and CDR2 as SVGIG (reference sequence). Trimming took 0 bases from V and 3 from J, leaving 12 bases between them. The length of the CDR3 is 15 residues. Comments on this clone: Its specificity is not known.

Clones were read by immunoSEQ multiplex PCR, and TCRdb kept only the in-frame ones, dropping some. The data show 30,000 to 45,000 clones, with roughly 80% seen just once and about 2% held by the top ten. The source material was CD4+ or CD8+ T cells sorted from blood, sampled in a trial of the OX40 agonist ivuxolimab. The chain has TRBV30 and TRBJ2-4; the D is unclear. This clonotype was sampled from an adult with an advanced solid tumor such as melanoma, head and neck, liver or kidney cancer. DNA for the CDR3: TGTGCCTGGAGTGTACCTAGGGTTGGCAAAAACATTCAGTACTTC. It encodes CAWSVPRVGKNIQYF.